This TCR beta chain was obtained from a study of T cells after yellow fever vaccination. In this sample, this clonotype turned up many times. The authors made TCR cDNA by 5'RACE template switching, adding a universal primer site and UMIs. TCRdb re-derived calls from the 5' RACE reads in MiXCR, one entry per CDR3 protein. The sample has about 130,000 distinct CDR3 sequences, under 8.5% seen once. There are 15 residues in the CDR3. Germline assignment: CDR1 MNHEY and CDR2 SVGAGI. J lost 5 bases, V lost 2 bases, and 5 bases had no gene match. The sample was CD4+ T cells sorted from PBMCs, taken more than 8 days after the first yellow fever vaccination. The V and J genes are TRBV6-5 and TRBJ2-1; TRBD2 matches at 8 bases. The sequence came from a man younger than 35 who received the YFV17D yellow fever vaccine. The CDR3: CASSYGIAGNNEQFF. CDR3 nucleotides: TGTGCCAGCAGTTACGGGATAGCGGGGAACAATGAGCAGTTCTTC.